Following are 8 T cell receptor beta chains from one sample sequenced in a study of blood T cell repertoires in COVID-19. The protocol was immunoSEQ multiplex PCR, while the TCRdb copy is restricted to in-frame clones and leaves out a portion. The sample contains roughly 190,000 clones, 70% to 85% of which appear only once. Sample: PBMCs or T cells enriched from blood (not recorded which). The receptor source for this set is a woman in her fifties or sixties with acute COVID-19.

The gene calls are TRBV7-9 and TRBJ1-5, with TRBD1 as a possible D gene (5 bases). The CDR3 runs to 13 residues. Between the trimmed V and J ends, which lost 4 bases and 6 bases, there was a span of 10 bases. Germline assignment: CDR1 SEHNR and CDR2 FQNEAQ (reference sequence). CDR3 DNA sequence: TGTGCCAGCAGCTCGACAGTCTCTCAGCCCCAGCATTTT. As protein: CASSSTVSQPQHF.

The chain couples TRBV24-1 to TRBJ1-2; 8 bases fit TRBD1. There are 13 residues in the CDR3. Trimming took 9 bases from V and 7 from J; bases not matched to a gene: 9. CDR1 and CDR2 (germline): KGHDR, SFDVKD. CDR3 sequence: CATSGPGGIGYTF. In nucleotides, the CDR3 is TGTGCCACCTCGGGACCAGGGGGCATTGGCTACACCTTC.

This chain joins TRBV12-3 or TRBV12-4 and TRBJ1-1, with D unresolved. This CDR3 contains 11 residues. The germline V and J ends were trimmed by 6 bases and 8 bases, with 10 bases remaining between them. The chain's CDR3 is CASSRTGEAFF. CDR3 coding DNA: TGTGCCAGCAGCCGGACTGGGGAAGCTTTCTTT.

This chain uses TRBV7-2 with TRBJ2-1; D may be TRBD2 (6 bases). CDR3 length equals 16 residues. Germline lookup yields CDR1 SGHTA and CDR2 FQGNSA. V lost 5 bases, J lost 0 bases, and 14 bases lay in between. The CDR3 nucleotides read TGTGCCAGCAGCGCCCCGGGACTGAGCTCCTACAATGAGCAGTTCTTC. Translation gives CASSAPGLSSYNEQFF.

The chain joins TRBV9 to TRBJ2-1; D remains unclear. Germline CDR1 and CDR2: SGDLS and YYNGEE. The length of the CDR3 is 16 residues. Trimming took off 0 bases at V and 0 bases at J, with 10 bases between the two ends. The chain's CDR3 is CASSVAGQSSYNEQFF. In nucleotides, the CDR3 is TGTGCCAGCAGCGTAGCGGGTCAGAGCTCCTACAATGAGCAGTTCTTC.

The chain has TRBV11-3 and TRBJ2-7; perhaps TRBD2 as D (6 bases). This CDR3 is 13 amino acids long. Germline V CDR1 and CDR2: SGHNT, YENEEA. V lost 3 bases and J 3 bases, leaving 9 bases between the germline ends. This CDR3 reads CASSFSGGYEQYF. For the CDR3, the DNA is TGTGCCAGCAGCTTTTCCGGGGGCTACGAGCAGTACTTC.

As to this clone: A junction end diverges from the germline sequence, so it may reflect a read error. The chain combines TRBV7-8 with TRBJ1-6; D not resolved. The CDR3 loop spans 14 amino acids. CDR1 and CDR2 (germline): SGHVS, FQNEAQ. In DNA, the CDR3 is TGTGCCAGCAGCCTAGCTACATATAATTCACCCCTCCACTTT. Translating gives CASSLATYNSPLHF. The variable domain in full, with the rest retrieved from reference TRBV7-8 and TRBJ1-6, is GAGVSQSPRYKVAKRGQDVALRCDPISGHVSLFWYQQALGQGPEFLTYFQNEAQLDKSGLPSDRFFAERPEGSVSTLKIQRTQQEDSAVYLCASSLATYNSPLHFGNGTRLTVT.

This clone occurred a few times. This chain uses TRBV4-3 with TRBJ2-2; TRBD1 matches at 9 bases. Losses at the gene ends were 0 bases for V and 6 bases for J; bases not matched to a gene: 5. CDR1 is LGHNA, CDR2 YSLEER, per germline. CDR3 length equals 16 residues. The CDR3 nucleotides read TGCGCCAGCAGCCAAGATGTGGGACAGGGCGCCGGGGAGCTGTTTTTT. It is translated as CASSQDVGQGAGELFF.